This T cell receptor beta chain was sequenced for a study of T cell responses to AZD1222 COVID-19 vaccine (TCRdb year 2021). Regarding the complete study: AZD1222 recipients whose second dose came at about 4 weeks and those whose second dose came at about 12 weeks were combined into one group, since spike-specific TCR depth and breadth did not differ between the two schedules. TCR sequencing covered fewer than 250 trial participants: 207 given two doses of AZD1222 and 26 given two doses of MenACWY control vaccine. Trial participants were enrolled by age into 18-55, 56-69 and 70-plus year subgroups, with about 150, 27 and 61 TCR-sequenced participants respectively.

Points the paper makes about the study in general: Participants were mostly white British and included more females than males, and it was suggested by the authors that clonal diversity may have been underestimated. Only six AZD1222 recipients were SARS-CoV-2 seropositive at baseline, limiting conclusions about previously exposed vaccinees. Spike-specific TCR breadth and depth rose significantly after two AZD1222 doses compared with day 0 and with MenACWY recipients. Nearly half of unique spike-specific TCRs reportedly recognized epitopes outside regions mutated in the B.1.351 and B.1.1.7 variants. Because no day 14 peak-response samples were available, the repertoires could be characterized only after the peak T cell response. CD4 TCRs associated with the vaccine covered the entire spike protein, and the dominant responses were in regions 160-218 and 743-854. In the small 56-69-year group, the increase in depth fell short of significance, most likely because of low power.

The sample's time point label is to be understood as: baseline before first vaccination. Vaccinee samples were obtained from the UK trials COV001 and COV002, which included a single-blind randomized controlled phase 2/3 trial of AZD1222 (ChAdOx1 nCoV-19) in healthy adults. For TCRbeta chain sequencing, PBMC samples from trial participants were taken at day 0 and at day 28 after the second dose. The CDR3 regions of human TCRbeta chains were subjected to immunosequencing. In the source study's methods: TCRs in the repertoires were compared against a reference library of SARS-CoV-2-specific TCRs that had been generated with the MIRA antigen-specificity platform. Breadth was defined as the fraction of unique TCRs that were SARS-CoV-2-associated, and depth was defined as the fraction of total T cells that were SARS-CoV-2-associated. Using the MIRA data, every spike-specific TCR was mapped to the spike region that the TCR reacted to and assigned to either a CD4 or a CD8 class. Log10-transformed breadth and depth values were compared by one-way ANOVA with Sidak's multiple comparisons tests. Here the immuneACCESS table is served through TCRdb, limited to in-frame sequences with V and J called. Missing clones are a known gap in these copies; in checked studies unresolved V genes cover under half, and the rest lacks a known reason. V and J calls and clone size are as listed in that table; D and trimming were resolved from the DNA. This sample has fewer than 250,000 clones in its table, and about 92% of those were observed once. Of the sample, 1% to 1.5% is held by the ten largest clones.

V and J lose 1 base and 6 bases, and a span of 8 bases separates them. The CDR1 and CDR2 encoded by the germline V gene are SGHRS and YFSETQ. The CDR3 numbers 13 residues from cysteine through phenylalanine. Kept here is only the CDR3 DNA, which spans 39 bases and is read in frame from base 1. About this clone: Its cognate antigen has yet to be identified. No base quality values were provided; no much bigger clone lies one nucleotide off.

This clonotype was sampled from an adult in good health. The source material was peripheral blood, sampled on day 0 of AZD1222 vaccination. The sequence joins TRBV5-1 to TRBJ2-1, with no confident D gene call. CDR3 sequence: CASSLTSGNEQFF. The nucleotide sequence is TGCGCCAGCAGCTTGACGTCAGGCAATGAGCAGTTCTTC. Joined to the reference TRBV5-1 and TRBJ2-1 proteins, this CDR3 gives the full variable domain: KAGVTQTPRYLIKTRGQQVTLSCSPISGHRSVSWYQQTPGQGLQFLFEYFSETQRNKGNFPGRFSGRQFSNSRSEMNVSTLELGDSALYLCASSLTSGNEQFFGPGTRLTVL.